Below are 2 T cell receptor beta chains sequenced from a single sample in a study of cytomegalovirus exposure and HLA in healthy donors. Primers: 60 Vbeta forward and 13 Jbeta reverse. TCRdb's table, derived via immunoSEQ multiplex PCR, lists solely in-frame clones and lacks some. Of about 180,000 clones in the sample, approximately 80% were seen once. Sequenced sample: PBMCs. Receptors were obtained from a woman aged 30 to 39 in good health and CMV-seronegative.

CDR3 protein: CASSTTDSWNEQFF. CDR3 bases: TGTGCCAGCTCCACAACGGACAGTTGGAATGAGCAGTTCTTC. V usage is TRBV18 and J usage is TRBJ2-1; the D gene is possibly TRBD1 (6 bases). From germline, CDR1 is KGHSH and CDR2 LQKENI. The CDR3 contains 14 residues. With 6 bases removed from V and 7 bases from J, the gap between germline ends came to 16 bases.

V is TRBV7-6 and J is TRBJ2-7, with TRBD1 matching 9 bases. The length of the CDR3 is 14 residues. Germline CDR1 and CDR2: SGHVS and FNYEAQ. V gave up 1 base and J gave up 4 bases; unmatched junction bases: 2. CDR3 amino acids: CASSLVQGAYEQYF. DNA for the CDR3: TGTGCCAGCAGCTTAGTACAGGGGGCTTACGAGCAGTACTTC.